This T cell receptor (beta chain) came from a study of blood T cell repertoires in COVID-19. Study details: PBMCs, B-cell-depleted T cells, or T cells provided the cDNA or gDNA that made up the material.

The data were produced by immunoSEQ multiplex PCR, yet TCRdb's version contains in-frame clones alone and is incomplete. The sample has around 70,000 clones; around 90% are singletons. Material for sequencing was peripheral blood. The TCR was taken from a human donor in a cohort sampled during active COVID-19.

The chain's CDR3 is CASSPRGFSSYEQYF. As DNA, the CDR3 is TGTGCCAGCAGCCCCCGAGGGTTTAGCTCCTACGAGCAGTACTTC. The V call is TRBV9, the J call TRBJ2-7; D possibly corresponds to TRBD2 (5 bases). The V and J ends lost 4 bases and 0 bases respectively, with 14 bases between them. This CDR3 comprises 15 residues. CDR1 is SGDLS and CDR2 is YYNGEE in the germline V gene.